Many counts were recorded for the clone carrying this T cell receptor beta chain. Antigen: not known. Clones were sequenced by immunoSEQ multiplex PCR, and TCRdb holds only the in-frame ones, with some missing. Recorded here are fewer than 40,000 clones, none singletons. Peripheral blood was collected from the related graft donor on the marrow donation day. The record originates from a study of T cells after posttransplantation cyclophosphamide. Whole-study results and caveats: Later blood repertoires were often dominated by clones from the donor CD8+ memory compartment. Tissue-infiltrating T cells from skin or gut overlapped little with blood T cells.

The V and J ends lost 6 bases and 2 bases, in that order; junction bases with no gene match: 4. The CDR3 has 14 residues. The chain joins TRBV12-3 or TRBV12-4 to TRBJ1-5; TRBD1 matches 7 bases. Sequences were obtained from PBMCs. The source is a woman aged 25 to 39 in good health and a related stem cell transplant donor. The CDR3 spells CASRTGTGNQPQHF. The DNA for the CDR3 is TGTGCCAGCAGAACTGGGACAGGCAATCAGCCCCAGCATTTT.